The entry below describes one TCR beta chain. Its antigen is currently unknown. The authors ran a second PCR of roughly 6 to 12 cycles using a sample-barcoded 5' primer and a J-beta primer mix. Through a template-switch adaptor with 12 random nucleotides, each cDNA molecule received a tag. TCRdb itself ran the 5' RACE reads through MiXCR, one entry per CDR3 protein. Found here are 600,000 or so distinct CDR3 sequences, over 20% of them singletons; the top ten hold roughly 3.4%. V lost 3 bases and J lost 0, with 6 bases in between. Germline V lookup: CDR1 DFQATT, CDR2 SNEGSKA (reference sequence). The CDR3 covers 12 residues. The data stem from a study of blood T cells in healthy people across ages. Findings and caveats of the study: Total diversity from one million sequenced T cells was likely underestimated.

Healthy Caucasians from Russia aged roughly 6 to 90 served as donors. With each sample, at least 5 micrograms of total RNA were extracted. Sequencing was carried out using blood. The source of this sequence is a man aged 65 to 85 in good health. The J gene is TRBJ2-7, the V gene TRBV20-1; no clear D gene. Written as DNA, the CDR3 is TGCAGTGCTAGCTATAGCTCCTACGAGCAGTACTTC. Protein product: CSASYSSYEQYF.